The 8 T cell receptor beta chains given below trace back to one sample, sequenced in a study of blood T cell repertoires in COVID-19. The protocol was immunoSEQ multiplex PCR, while the TCRdb copy is restricted to in-frame clones and leaves out a portion. The data hold some 260,000 clones, with about four fifths observed a single time. Material: peripheral blood. These receptor sequences come from a man of 80 years or more with acute or convalescent COVID-19.

CDR3 residues: CASHQQAYEQYF. The DNA for the CDR3 is TGTGCCAGCCACCAACAGGCCTACGAGCAGTACTTC. The chain has TRBV28 and TRBJ2-7, with a possible D match to TRBD1 (5 bases). Trimming shortened V by 8 bases and J by 2 bases, and 10 bases separated the two germline ends. This CDR3 contains 12 residues. CDR1 is MDHEN, CDR2 SYDVKM, per germline.

The chain recombines TRBV6-2 or TRBV6-3 with TRBJ1-1, with D maybe TRBD1 (6 bases). Trimming removed 2 bases at V and 1 base at J, with 20 bases between. Looked up from germline, CDR1 is MNHEY and CDR2 is SVGEGT. CDR3 length equals 18 residues. As DNA, the CDR3 is TGTGCCAGCAGTTACCCTGGGCAGGGGCTAAGGGGGAACACTGAAGCTTTCTTT. This gives the protein CASSYPGQGLRGNTEAFF.

The chain carries TRBV19 and TRBJ1-5, with D perhaps TRBD1 (5 bases). Germline-derived CDR1 and CDR2 are LNHDA and SQIVND (reference sequence). V lost 3 bases and J lost 7, with 10 bases in between. This CDR3 has 13 amino acids. The CDR3 region has the DNA TGTGCCAGTAGTATGGGGCAAATCCAGCCCCAGCATTTT. Translation: CASSMGQIQPQHF.

The chain links TRBV20-1 to TRBJ1-4; 10 nucleotides agree with TRBD1. Germline CDR1 is DFQATT and CDR2 is SNEGSKA (reference sequence). The CDR3 runs to 14 residues. After removal of 3 bases from V and 7 bases from J, the junction contained 5 bases not matched to a gene. The chain's CDR3 is CSASVGQGIEKLFF. The CDR3 nucleotides are TGCAGTGCTAGTGTGGGACAGGGGATTGAAAAACTGTTTTTT.

The V gene is TRBV3-1 (or the pseudogene TRBV3-2), the J gene TRBJ2-3, with TRBD2 matching 7 bases. The V and J ends lost 4 bases and 5 bases, in that order; junction bases with no gene match: 12. The CDR3 has 16 residues. Germline loops: CDR1 LGHDT, CDR2 YNNKEL (reference sequence). This CDR3 reads CASSLAMGGLKDTQYF. The CDR3 DNA is TGTGCCAGCAGCCTCGCTATGGGGGGGTTGAAAGATACGCAGTATTTT.

The rearrangement joins TRBV5-1 to TRBJ2-7; D is unresolved. V lost 5 bases, J lost 0 bases, and 12 bases lay in between. The germline V gene encodes CDR1 SGHRS and CDR2 YFSETQ. The CDR3 covers 14 residues. For the CDR3, the DNA is TGCGCCAGCAGACCACTCCCTATCTCCTACGAGCAGTACTTC. Translating gives CASRPLPISYEQYF.

V is TRBV20-1 and J is TRBJ1-6; D is uncertain. This CDR3 is built from 15 residues. Trimming removed 3 bases at V and 4 bases at J, with 13 bases between. Germline CDR1 reads DFQATT; CDR2 reads SNEGSKA (reference sequence). The CDR3 region is CSASRTTGYNSPLHF. CDR3 nucleotide sequence: TGCAGTGCTAGTCGCACAACGGGTTATAATTCACCCCTCCACTTT.

The J gene is TRBJ1-6, the V gene TRBV23-1; D possibly corresponds to TRBD1 (5 bases). TRBV23-1 is an ORF, and what it does is uncertain. The length of the CDR3 is 14 residues. Trimming pared 3 bases from V and 8 bases from J, leaving 11 bases between. The CDR3, as DNA: TGCGCCAGCAGTCACTTCGGGACTTATTCACCCCTCCACTTT. Translation gives CASSHFGTYSPLHF.